The rows below give T cell receptor beta chains drawn from one sample of a study of regulatory T cells in long-lasting Graves disease. A single record per CDR3 protein comes from TCRdb applying MiXCR to the multiplex PCR reads. In the table there are about half a million distinct CDR3 sequences, about 11% of which are singletons. These data are also associated with another study on T cells in Graves' hyperthyroidism and ophthalmopathy.

Sample: peripheral blood mononuclear cells (PBMCs), taken at new diagnosis, from a patient treated with antithyroid drugs. The receptor source for this set is a young woman with Graves disease. Both conserved end residues are part of each CDR3. D genes are given only for firm matches. Where a row states a size, it is once, few, many or the class of an expanded clone; other rows omit it.

>many|TRBV28|NA|TRBJ2-4
TGTGCCAGCAATACTATTCACAGGCAGGGATTGTATGAGCCGCCGGCCAAAAACATTCAGTACTTC
CASNTIHRQGLYEPPAKNIQYF
>many|TRBV29-1|NA|TRBJ2-2
TGCAGCGCAACATCTGACAGAGAGTCGAACACCGGGGAGCTGTTTTTT
CSATSDRESNTGELFF
>NA|TRBV28|TRBD2|TRBJ2-2
TGTGCCAGTAGTTTCCAGCTAGCGGGTAACACGCTGTTTTTT
CASSFQLAGNTLFF
>many|TRBV7-2|NA|TRBJ2-5
TGTGCCAGCAGTTACAACCCCCGGGGGGACACCCAAGAGACCCAGTACTTC
CASSYNPRGDTQETQYF
>many|TRBV29-1|TRBD1|TRBJ1-1
TGCAGCGTTGCCGCAGGGGGGGACACTGAAGCTTTCTTT
CSVAAGGDTEAFF
>NA|TRBV30|NA|TRBJ2-1
TGTGCCTGGCAGCCCATATGGGGGAATGAGCAGTTCTTC
CAWQPIWGNEQFF
>many|TRBV20-1|TRBD2|TRBJ2-4
TGCAGTGCTAGTAGCGGGGCCTACATAGCCAAAAACATTCAGTACTTC
CSASSGAYIAKNIQYF
>few|TRBV12-3/TRBV12-4|TRBD1|TRBJ1-4
TGTGCCAGCAGTCCCGCTCTTCGGGACAGGGGTCAGTTTTTT
CASSPALRDRGQFF
>many|TRBV12-3/TRBV12-4|NA|TRBJ1-4
TGTGCCAGCAGTTTTAACGACGCCAGACCTGGGAATGAAAAACTGTTTTTT
CASSFNDARPGNEKLFF
>few|TRBV19|NA|TRBJ1-2
TGTGCCAGTAGTATCCCGCAGGGGTTTGGCTACACCTTC
CASSIPQGFGYTF
>many|TRBV18|NA|TRBJ2-7
TGTGCCAGCTCACCACAGGCATCCGACTACGAGCAGTACTTC
CASSPQASDYEQYF
>many|TRBV20-1|NA|TRBJ2-7
TGCAGTGCTAGAGATAGTTCCGAGCCGGGCGAGCAGTACTTC
CSARDSSEPGEQYF
>NA|TRBV5-1|NA|TRBJ1-2
TGCGCCAGCAGCTTGAATGGGGGGGAGAACTATGGCTACACCTTC
CASSLNGGENYGYTF
>NA|TRBV10-1|TRBD1|TRBJ1-2
TGCGCCAGCAGTGAGTCAACAGGGGGAATGAGCGGCTACACCTTC
CASSESTGGMSGYTF
>many|TRBV20-1|TRBD2|TRBJ2-1
TGCAGTGCCCTGACCCCTTTACTAGCGGGAGTAAGTGAGCAGTTCTTC
CSALTPLLAGVSEQFF
>NA|TRBV12-3/TRBV12-4|TRBD1|TRBJ2-7
TGTGCCAGCAGTGGGCCGGACAGGGGTATGAGCGAGCAGTACTTC
CASSGPDRGMSEQYF
>NA|TRBV29-1|TRBD2|TRBJ2-2
TGCAGCGTGGGGGGACTAGCGGGCCTGAACACCGGGGAGCTGTTTTTT
CSVGGLAGLNTGELFF
>many|TRBV7-9|TRBD1|TRBJ2-1
TGTGCCAGCAGCCGTAGGGAGGGGACAGGGAGGTCCAATGAGCAGTTCTTC
CASSRREGTGRSNEQFF